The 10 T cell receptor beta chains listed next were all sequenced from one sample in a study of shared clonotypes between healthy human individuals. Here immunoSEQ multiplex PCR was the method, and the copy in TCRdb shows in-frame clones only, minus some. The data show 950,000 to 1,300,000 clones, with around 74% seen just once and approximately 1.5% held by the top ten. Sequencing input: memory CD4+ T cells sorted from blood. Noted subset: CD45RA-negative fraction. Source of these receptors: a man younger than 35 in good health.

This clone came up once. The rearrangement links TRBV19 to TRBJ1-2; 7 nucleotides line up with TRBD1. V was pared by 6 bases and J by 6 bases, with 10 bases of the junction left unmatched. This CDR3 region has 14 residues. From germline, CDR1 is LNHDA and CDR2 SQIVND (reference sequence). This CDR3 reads CASSRWTGVDGYTF. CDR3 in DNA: TGTGCCAGTAGCAGATGGACAGGAGTCGATGGCTACACCTTC.

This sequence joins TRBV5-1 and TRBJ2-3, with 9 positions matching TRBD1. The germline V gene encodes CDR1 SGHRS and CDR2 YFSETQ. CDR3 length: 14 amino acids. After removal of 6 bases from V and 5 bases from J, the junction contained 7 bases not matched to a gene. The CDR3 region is CASKIRTGVDTQYF. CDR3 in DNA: TGCGCCAGCAAAATCCGGACAGGGGTAGATACGCAGTATTTT.

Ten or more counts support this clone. The CDR3: CASSSTAGGIYNEQFF. Here the CDR3 DNA reads TGTGCCAGCAGCTCTACCGCGGGGGGTATCTACAATGAGCAGTTCTTC. The J gene is TRBJ2-1, the V gene TRBV9; 8 bases fit TRBD2. Germline-derived CDR1 and CDR2 are SGDLS and YYNGEE. The CDR3 runs to 16 residues. The V gene end was trimmed by 4 bases and the J gene end by 3 bases; junction bases not matched to a gene: 9.

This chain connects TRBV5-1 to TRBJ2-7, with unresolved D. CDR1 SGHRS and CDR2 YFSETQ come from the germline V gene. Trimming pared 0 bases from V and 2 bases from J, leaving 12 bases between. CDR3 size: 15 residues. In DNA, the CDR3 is TGCGCCAGCAGCTTGGCCGGCAGGAGCACCTACGAGCAGTACTTC. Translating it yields CASSLAGRSTYEQYF.

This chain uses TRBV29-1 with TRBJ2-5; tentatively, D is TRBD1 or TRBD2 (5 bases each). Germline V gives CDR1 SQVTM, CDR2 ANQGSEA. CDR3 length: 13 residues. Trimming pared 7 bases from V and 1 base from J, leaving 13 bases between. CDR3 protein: CSGQLGGQETQYF. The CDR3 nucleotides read TGCAGCGGTCAGCTTGGGGGCCAAGAGACCCAGTACTTC.

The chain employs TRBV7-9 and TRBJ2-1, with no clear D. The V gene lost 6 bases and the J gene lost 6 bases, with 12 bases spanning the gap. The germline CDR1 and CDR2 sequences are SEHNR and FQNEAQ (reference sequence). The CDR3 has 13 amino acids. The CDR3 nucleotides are TGTGCCAGCAGGCAAATTGGGCCCAATGAGCAGTTCTTC. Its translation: CASRQIGPNEQFF.

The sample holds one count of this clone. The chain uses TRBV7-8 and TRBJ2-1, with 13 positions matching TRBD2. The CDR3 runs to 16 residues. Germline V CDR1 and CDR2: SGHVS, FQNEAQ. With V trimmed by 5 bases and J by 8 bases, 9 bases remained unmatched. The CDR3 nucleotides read TGTGCCAGCAGCCATTTGGGACTAGCGGGAATCGATGAGCAGTTCTTC. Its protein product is CASSHLGLAGIDEQFF.

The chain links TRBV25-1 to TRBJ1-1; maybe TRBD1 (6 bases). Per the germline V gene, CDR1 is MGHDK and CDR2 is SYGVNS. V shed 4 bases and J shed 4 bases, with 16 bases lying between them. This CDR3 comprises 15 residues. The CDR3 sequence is CASSVTTGSVTEAFF. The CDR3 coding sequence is TGTGCCAGCAGTGTAACCACAGGGTCGGTCACTGAAGCTTTCTTT.

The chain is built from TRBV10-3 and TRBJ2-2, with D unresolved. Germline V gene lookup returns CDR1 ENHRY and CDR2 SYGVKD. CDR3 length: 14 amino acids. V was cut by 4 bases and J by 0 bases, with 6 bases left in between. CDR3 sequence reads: CAISAGTNTGELFF. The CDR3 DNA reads TGTGCCATCAGTGCGGGTACGAACACCGGGGAGCTGTTTTTT.

The CDR3 sequence is CASSPGVGSGANVLTF. In nucleotides, the CDR3 is TGTGCCAGCAGTCCCGGGGTCGGCTCTGGGGCCAACGTCCTGACTTTC. This chain joins TRBV2 and TRBJ2-6; the D gene is possibly TRBD2 (5 bases). The CDR3 totals 16 residues. V lost 5 bases and J 0 bases, leaving 11 bases between the germline ends. Germline values: CDR1 SNHLY, CDR2 FYNNEI.